A single sample gave rise to the 20 T cell receptor beta chains below, sequenced in a study of blood T cells in healthy people across ages. Through a sample-barcoded 5' primer and a J-beta primer mix, a second PCR was run for roughly 6 to 11 cycles. TCRdb used MiXCR to reprocess the 5' RACE reads, holding one entry per CDR3 protein. The repertoire holds 1.5 million to 2 million distinct CDR3 sequences, with approximately 40% as singletons. Sample: blood. The receptor source for this set is a human donor in good health.

The rearrangement links TRBV9 to TRBJ2-3; D is unresolved. V gave up 2 bases and J gave up 6 bases, with 13 bases separating them. The CDR3 sequence is 14 residues long. Germline CDR1 SGDLS, CDR2 YYNGEE. This chain's CDR3 is CASSVDPIMDTQYF. For the CDR3, the DNA is TGTGCCAGCAGCGTTGACCCTATCATGGATACGCAGTATTTT.

This rearrangement joins TRBV20-1 to TRBJ2-7, with TRBD1 as a possible D gene (5 bases). This CDR3 comprises 12 residues. Per germline, CDR1 DFQATT and CDR2 SNEGSKA (reference sequence). Trimming removed 5 bases from V and 5 bases from J, with 13 bases in between. The CDR3 sequence is CSAGPRVDEQYF. The CDR3 DNA reads TGCAGTGCTGGCCCCAGGGTTGACGAGCAGTACTTC.

This chain links TRBV9 with TRBJ2-5, with 12 bases identical to TRBD2. Losses at the gene ends were 3 bases for V and 3 bases for J; bases not matched to a gene: 12. The CDR3 totals 18 residues. CDR1 and CDR2 from the germline V gene are SGDLS and YYNGEE. DNA of the CDR3: TGTGCCAGCAGCGCTAGCGGGGGGGCCGTTCACCACGAAGAGACCCAGTACTTC. Translated, it gives CASSASGGAVHHEETQYF.

The chain links TRBV4-2 to TRBJ2-3; tentative D call: TRBD2 (5 bases). V lost 1 base, J lost 2 bases, and 7 bases lay in between. The CDR3 has 14 amino acids. Germline CDR1 reads LGHNA; CDR2 reads YNFKEQ. In DNA form, the CDR3 reads TGTGCCAGCAGCCAAGGAGCGGCCACAGATACGCAGTATTTT. It translates to CASSQGAATDTQYF.

This clonotype appeared once. This chain uses TRBV7-3 with TRBJ1-4; 8 bases are a match to TRBD1. The germline CDR1 and CDR2 sequences are SGHTA and FQGTGA. Trimming took 5 bases from V and 8 from J; bases not matched to a gene: 4. This CDR3 region has 13 residues. CDR3 residues: CASSEQGGEKLFF. CDR3 DNA sequence: TGTGCCAGCAGCGAACAGGGGGGAGAAAAACTGTTTTTT.

V is TRBV20-1 and J is TRBJ2-7, with D uncertain. The length of the CDR3 is 12 residues. With 5 bases removed from V and 2 bases from J, the gap between germline ends came to 10 bases. In germline, CDR1 is DFQATT, CDR2 SNEGSKA (reference sequence). The CDR3 reads CSAARPPYEQYF. DNA for the CDR3: TGCAGTGCTGCTCGACCTCCCTACGAGCAGTACTTC.

This sequence joins TRBV5-1 and TRBJ2-3; D is unclear. This CDR3 comprises 13 residues. Germline V gene sequence: CDR1 SGHRS, CDR2 YFSETQ. The germline V and J ends were trimmed by 5 bases and 2 bases, with 9 bases remaining between them. CDR3 sequence: CASRLPSTDTQYF. The DNA for the CDR3 is TGCGCCAGCAGGCTTCCTTCCACAGATACGCAGTATTTT.

The sample holds a few counts of this clonotype. The rearrangement uses TRBV12-3 or TRBV12-4 and TRBJ2-7; D tentatively fits TRBD1 or TRBD2 (5 bases each). The CDR3 runs 14 residues. V was clipped by 7 bases and J by 4 bases, with 17 bases between them. The CDR3 loop reads CASTRPEGPYEQYF. The CDR3 region has the DNA TGTGCCAGCACGAGACCCGAGGGGCCTTACGAGCAGTACTTC.

This clonotype has just a few counts. The chain is built from TRBV20-1 and TRBJ1-1; TRBD1 is a possible D gene (6 bases). This CDR3 contains 14 residues. Germline lookup yields CDR1 DFQATT and CDR2 SNEGSKA (reference sequence). V was clipped by 0 bases and J by 3 bases, with 11 bases between them. The CDR3 spells CSARDRGTDTEAFF. In DNA form, the CDR3 reads TGCAGTGCTAGAGACAGGGGAACAGACACTGAAGCTTTCTTT.

The chain is built from TRBV15 and TRBJ2-3; 8 nucleotides agree with TRBD2. V lost 6 bases and J lost 5; bases outside the gene matches: 1. CDR3 size: 12 residues. Germline V gives CDR1 LNHNV, CDR2 YYDKDF (reference sequence). CDR3 in amino acids: CATRAGEDTQYF. As DNA, the CDR3 is TGTGCCACCAGAGCGGGGGAAGATACGCAGTATTTT.

The chain couples TRBV12-3 or TRBV12-4 to TRBJ2-5; D is perhaps TRBD2 (6 bases). The CDR3 totals 14 residues. Trimming removed 5 bases from V and 5 bases from J, with 15 bases in between. Here the CDR3 reads CASSDGRLVETQYF. Here the CDR3 DNA reads TGTGCCAGCAGTGACGGGAGATTGGTGGAGACCCAGTACTTC.

The chain couples TRBV10-3 to TRBJ2-7; 7 bases map to TRBD2. The J call may be in error: the DNA end matches TRBJ2-5 better. Germline assignment: CDR1 ENHRY and CDR2 SYGVKD. The CDR3 loop spans 15 amino acids. CDR3 in amino acids: CAISDLQAGRETQYF. The CDR3, as DNA: TGTGCCATCAGTGACCTCCAAGCGGGACGGGAGACCCAGTACTTC.

The chain joins TRBV4-3 to TRBJ2-1; 8 bases match TRBD2. The V gene end was trimmed by 0 bases and the J gene end by 5 bases; junction bases not matched to a gene: 9. CDR3 length: 17 amino acids. Looked up from germline, CDR1 is LGHNA and CDR2 is YSLEER. CDR3 in DNA: TGCGCCAGCAGCCAAGATCGGGGCGGGGGGAATCACAATGAGCAGTTCTTC. It codes for CASSQDRGGGNHNEQFF.

This clonotype occurred a few times. The V and J genes are TRBV29-1 and TRBJ2-7; maybe TRBD1 (5 bases). This CDR3 has 13 amino acids. The germline V gene has CDR1 SQVTM and CDR2 ANQGSEA. The V end lost 4 bases, the J end lost 5 bases, and 15 bases lay between the germline ends. The CDR3 bases are TGCAGCGTTGGGACACAAGTGACCCACGAGCAGTACTTC. Amino acid sequence: CSVGTQVTHEQYF.

This clonotype has more than one count but fewer than ten. This rearrangement joins TRBV7-9 to TRBJ2-5, with TRBD1 matching over 7 bases. CDR1 is SEHNR and CDR2 is FQNEAQ in the germline V gene (reference sequence). The CDR3 is 18 residues long. The V gene end was trimmed by 0 bases and the J gene end by 0 bases; junction bases not matched to a gene: 10. CDR3 sequence (DNA): TGTGCCAGCAGCTTAGCGCAATTCACAGGGGCCTACCAAGAGACCCAGTACTTC. Protein: CASSLAQFTGAYQETQYF.

V and J are TRBV2 and TRBJ2-1, with D unresolved. The CDR3 loop spans 14 amino acids. The V and J ends lost 2 bases and 6 bases respectively, with 11 bases between them. The germline V gene has CDR1 SNHLY and CDR2 FYNNEI. The CDR3 reads CASSEMASINEQFF. As DNA, the CDR3 is TGTGCCAGCAGTGAAATGGCTAGTATCAATGAGCAGTTCTTC.

This clonotype came up a few times. The chain links TRBV7-8 to TRBJ1-5; D gene uncertain. V was pared by 5 bases and J by 4 bases, with 9 bases between. The CDR3 spans 13 residues. The V gene's germline CDR1 is SGHVS and CDR2 FQNEAQ. The CDR3 protein is CASSADQNQPQHF. CDR3 sequence (DNA): TGTGCCAGCAGCGCGGACCAAAATCAGCCCCAGCATTTT.

The CDR3 DNA is TGCGCCAGCAGCCAGGACGGGGCGGGGAACATTCAGTACTTC. It yields the protein CASSQDGAGNIQYF. The chain has TRBV5-1 and TRBJ2-4; the D gene is possibly TRBD2 (6 bases). The CDR3 extends over 14 amino acids. V was cut by 4 bases and J by 7 bases, with 15 bases left in between. Germline V CDR1 and CDR2: SGHRS, YFSETQ.

Only a few counts were recorded for this clonotype. The CDR3 DNA reads TGTGCCACCAACCGGGACAGCGTATTGGGGGAGACCCAGTACTTC. The encoded protein is CATNRDSVLGETQYF. The genes are TRBV15 and TRBJ2-5; 7 bases match TRBD1. The CDR3 length is 15 residues. From germline, CDR1 is LNHNV and CDR2 YYDKDF (reference sequence). V shed 7 bases, J shed 5 bases, and the junction held 13 bases outside the gene matches.

This chain connects TRBV4-3 to TRBJ1-4; D unclear. CDR1 is LGHNA and CDR2 is YSLEER in the germline V gene. The CDR3 runs to 15 residues. Trimming removed 0 bases from V and 6 bases from J, with 11 bases in between. The CDR3 region is CASSQDLNPHEKLFF. The DNA of the CDR3 is TGCGCCAGCAGCCAAGACTTGAACCCCCATGAAAAACTGTTTTTT.